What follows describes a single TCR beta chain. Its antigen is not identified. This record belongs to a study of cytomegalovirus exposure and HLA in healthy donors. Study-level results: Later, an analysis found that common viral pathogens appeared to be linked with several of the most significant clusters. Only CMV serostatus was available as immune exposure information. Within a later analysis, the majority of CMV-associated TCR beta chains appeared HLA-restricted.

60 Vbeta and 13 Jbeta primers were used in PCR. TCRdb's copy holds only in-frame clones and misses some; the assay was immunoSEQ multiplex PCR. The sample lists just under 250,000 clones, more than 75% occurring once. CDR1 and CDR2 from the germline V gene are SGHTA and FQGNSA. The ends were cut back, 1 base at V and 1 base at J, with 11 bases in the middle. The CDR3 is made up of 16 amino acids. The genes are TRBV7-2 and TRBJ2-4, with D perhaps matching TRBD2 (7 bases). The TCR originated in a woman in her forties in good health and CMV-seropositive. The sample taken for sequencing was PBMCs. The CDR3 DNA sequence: TGTGCCAGCAGCTTAGAGGGGGGGATTGCCAAAAACATTCAGTACTTC. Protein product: CASSLEGGIAKNIQYF. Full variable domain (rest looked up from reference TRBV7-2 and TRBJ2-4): GAGVSQSPSNKVTEKGKDVELRCDPISGHTALYWYRQSLGQGLEFLIYFQGNSAPDKSGLPSDRFSAERTGGSVSTLTIQRTQQEDSAVYLCASSLEGGIAKNIQYFGAGTRLSVL.